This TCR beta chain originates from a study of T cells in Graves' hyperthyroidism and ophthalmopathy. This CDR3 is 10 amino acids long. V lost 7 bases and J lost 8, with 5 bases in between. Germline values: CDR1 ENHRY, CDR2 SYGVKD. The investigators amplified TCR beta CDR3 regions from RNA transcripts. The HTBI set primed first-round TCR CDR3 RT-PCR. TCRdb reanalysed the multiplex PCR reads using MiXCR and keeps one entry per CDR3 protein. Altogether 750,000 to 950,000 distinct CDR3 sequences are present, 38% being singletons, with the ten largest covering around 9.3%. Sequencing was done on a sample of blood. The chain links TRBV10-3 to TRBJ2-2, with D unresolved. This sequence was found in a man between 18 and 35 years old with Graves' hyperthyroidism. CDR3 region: CAINTGELFF. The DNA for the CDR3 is TGTGCCATCAATACAGGGGAGCTGTTTTTT.